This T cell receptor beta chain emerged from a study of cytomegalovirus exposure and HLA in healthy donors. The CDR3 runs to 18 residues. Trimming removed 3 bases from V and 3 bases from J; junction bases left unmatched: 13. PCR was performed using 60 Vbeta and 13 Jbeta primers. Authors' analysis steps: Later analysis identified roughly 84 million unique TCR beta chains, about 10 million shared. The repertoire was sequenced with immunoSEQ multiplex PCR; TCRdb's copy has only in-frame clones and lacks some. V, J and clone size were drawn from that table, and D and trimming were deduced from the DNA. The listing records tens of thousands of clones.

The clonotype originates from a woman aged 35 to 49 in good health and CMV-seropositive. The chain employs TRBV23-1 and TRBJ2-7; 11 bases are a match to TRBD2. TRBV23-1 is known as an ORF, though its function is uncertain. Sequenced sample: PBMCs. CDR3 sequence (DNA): TGCGCCAGCAGTCATCCTGGACTAGCGGGTTCCGGTCTCTACGAGCAGTACTTC. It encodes CASSHPGLAGSGLYEQYF.